Below, 12 T cell receptor beta chains from the same sample are listed, as sequenced in a study of T cells after yellow fever vaccination. TCRdb reanalysed the 5' RACE reads using MiXCR and keeps one entry per CDR3 protein. This table holds 300,000 or so distinct CDR3 sequences, about 4% found once. Sequences were derived from PBMCs, sampled 5 days after the yellow fever booster vaccination. The receptors shown here come from a man between 18 and 35 years old who received the YFV17D yellow fever vaccine.

This chain uses TRBV18 with TRBJ1-5, with 7 bases matching TRBD1. V dropped 3 bases and J dropped 4; count of bases not matched to a gene: 6. CDR1 is KGHSH and CDR2 is LQKENI in the germline V gene. The CDR3 loop spans 15 amino acids. The CDR3, as DNA: TGTGCCAGCTCACCGACTACAGGGGCAAATCAGCCCCAGCATTTT. Residues: CASSPTTGANQPQHF.

This clonotype was detected many times. V usage is TRBV7-7 and J usage is TRBJ2-7, with D hard to call. The length of the CDR3 is 14 residues. Germline V lookup: CDR1 SSHAT, CDR2 FNYEAQ (reference sequence). The CDR3 nucleotides read TGTGCTAGCAGCTCCCCCATGAGTGGCCGCGAGCAGTACGTC. This codes for CASSSPMSGREQYV.

In this sample, this clonotype turned up a few times. V is TRBV6-5 and J is TRBJ2-6; perhaps D is TRBD1 or TRBD2 (5 bases each). Germline CDR1 and CDR2: MNHEY and SVGAGI. V lost 0 bases and J 0 bases, leaving 6 bases between the germline ends. The CDR3 consists of 16 residues. CDR3 loop: CASSYSGPSGANVLTF. CDR3 DNA sequence: TGTGCCAGCAGTTACTCGGGACCCTCTGGGGCCAACGTCCTGACTTTC.

V gene TRBV9 combines with J gene TRBJ1-1; D not resolved. This CDR3 comprises 14 residues. Germline V gene data show CDR1 as SGDLS and CDR2 as YYNGEE. Between the trimmed V and J ends, which lost 4 bases and 3 bases, there was a span of 13 bases. The CDR3 loop is CASSTGASHTEAFF. In DNA, the CDR3 is TGTGCCAGCAGCACCGGAGCTTCTCACACTGAAGCTTTCTTT.

This clonotype was found a few times. The chain has TRBV5-1 and TRBJ1-2; possibly TRBD1 for D (6 bases). The CDR3 runs to 15 residues. Germline loops: CDR1 SGHRS, CDR2 YFSETQ. V shed 3 bases and J shed 11 bases, with 23 bases lying between them. CDR3 protein: CASSSSRGQLSGYTF. CDR3 nucleotide sequence: TGCGCCAGCAGCTCCAGCAGAGGACAGCTATCTGGGTACACCTTC.

This clonotype was detected many times. The rearrangement uses TRBV18 and TRBJ2-7; D is ambiguous. Per the germline V gene, CDR1 is KGHSH and CDR2 is LQKENI. V was pared by 3 bases and J by 5 bases, with 5 bases between. The CDR3 runs 11 residues. CDR3 nucleotides: TGTGCCAGCTCACCCTTGAACGAGCAGTACTTC. Translated: CASSPLNEQYF.

This clonotype was counted only a few times. V is TRBV9 and J is TRBJ1-1; no clear D gene. Germline V CDR1 and CDR2: SGDLS, YYNGEE. CDR3 length: 16 residues. Deletions cut 0 bases from V and 4 bases from J, with 16 bases between. CDR3 bases: TGTGCCAGCAGCGTAGGTACTATTCGTGTCGGCACTGAAGCTTTCTTT. This codes for CASSVGTIRVGTEAFF.

There are a few counts of this clonotype. The chain is built from TRBV4-1 and TRBJ1-1; D unclear. The CDR3 is 13 amino acids. Trimming stripped 1 base from V and 0 bases from J, with 3 bases between. Looked up from germline, CDR1 is MGHRA and CDR2 is YSYEKL. CDR3: CASSQVLNTEAFF. CDR3 coding DNA: TGCGCCAGCAGCCAAGTCTTGAACACTGAAGCTTTCTTT.

V gene TRBV7-9 combines with J gene TRBJ1-2; the D is unclear. This CDR3 comprises 14 residues. V was clipped by 5 bases and J by 7 bases, with 17 bases between them. CDR1 SEHNR and CDR2 FQNEAQ come from the germline V gene (reference sequence). This CDR3 is CASSTGPQTGGYTF. CDR3 DNA sequence: TGTGCCAGCAGCACCGGGCCCCAAACGGGTGGCTACACCTTC.

In this sample, this clonotype turned up many times. The gene calls are TRBV7-2 and TRBJ2-7; D might be TRBD2 (7 bases). The ends were cut back, 2 bases at V and 3 bases at J, with 17 bases in the middle. This CDR3 contains 16 residues. Germline CDR1 SGHTA, CDR2 FQGNSA. This chain's CDR3 is CASSLRGAGAHYEQYF. The CDR3, as DNA: TGTGCCAGCAGCTTAAGGGGGGCGGGGGCCCACTACGAGCAGTACTTC.

This clonotype was seen a few times. V and J are TRBV20-1 and TRBJ1-5, with a possible D match to TRBD1 (5 bases). This CDR3 comprises 14 residues. Germline V gives CDR1 DFQATT, CDR2 SNEGSKA (reference sequence). V dropped 0 bases and J dropped 2 bases, with 8 bases sitting between them. The CDR3 DNA follows: TGCAGTGCTAGAGATAGGGGCCGCAATCAGCCCCAGCATTTT. It translates to CSARDRGRNQPQHF.

This clonotype was detected many times. The chain recombines TRBV7-2 with TRBJ2-1; D is ambiguous. CDR1 and CDR2 (germline): SGHTA, FQGNSA. V was shortened by 8 bases and J by 6 bases, with 14 bases between the two germline ends. The CDR3 runs to 13 residues. CDR3 sequence: CASRPVGVNEQFF. As DNA, the CDR3 is TGTGCCAGCCGTCCGGTTGGGGTCAATGAGCAGTTCTTC.